A single T cell receptor (beta chain) is shown here with its context. Its cognate antigen is unknown. With 60 Vbeta and 13 Jbeta primers, the PCR was carried out. The assay was immunoSEQ multiplex PCR, and TCRdb's table has in-frame clones only and misses some. The table has 80,000 to 100,000 clones, 70% to 85% seen once; the top ten hold over 9%. The entry originates in a study of cytomegalovirus exposure and HLA in healthy donors. Study in general: From HLA-typed donors, an early data release held tens of millions of unique TCRs. General study points: TCR beta sequences reportedly predicted the HLA-A and HLA-B alleles of most subjects accurately. Researchers had no immune exposure information except CMV serostatus available.

Per the germline V gene, CDR1 is GTSNPN and CDR2 is SVGIG (reference sequence). CDR3 length equals 14 residues. The V segment lost 2 bases and the J segment 4 bases; nucleotides outside the gene matches: 5. The clonotype comes from a human donor in good health. The rearrangement uses TRBV30 and TRBJ2-1, with TRBD2 matching 7 bases. Sequenced input: PBMCs. In DNA form, the CDR3 reads TGTGCCTGGAGTTTGTGGGGGGGGTACAATGAGCAGTTCTTC. Translation gives CAWSLWGGYNEQFF.